This T cell receptor beta chain comes out of a study of T-cell reconstitution after alpha-beta-depleted transplantation in children. This clonotype has more than one count but fewer than ten. This sample's TCRbeta library carried unique molecular identifier barcodes. TCRdb ran MiXCR on the PCR reads and lists one entry per CDR3 protein. Among about 900,000 distinct CDR3 sequences, under 30% were seen once, and the ten largest hold approximately 30%. Germline V gene lookup returns CDR1 SGHVS and CDR2 FQNEAQ. Trimming pared 5 bases from V and 3 bases from J, leaving 14 bases between. The CDR3 extends over 14 amino acids.

The clonotype originates from a boy younger than two who had a stem cell transplant for SCID, so the T cells may come from the graft donor. The sequences come from PBMCs, mostly from graft donor cells, collected 360 days after TCRalphabeta/CD19-depleted stem cell transplant. V gene TRBV7-8 combines with J gene TRBJ2-7; D is possibly TRBD2 (6 bases). The CDR3, as DNA: TGTGCCAGCAGCCGACTAGGAGGGATCTACGAGCAGTACTTC. Residues: CASSRLGGIYEQYF.